This TCR beta chain was sequenced in a study of glioma-infiltrating T cells. Germline V gives CDR1 WSHSY, CDR2 SAAADI. The CDR3 covers 13 residues. The iRepertoire nested amplicon-rescue multiplex PCR amplified TCR alpha and beta CDR3s from RNA. TCRdb ran MiXCR on the multiplex PCR reads and lists one entry per CDR3 protein. The sample includes about 93,000 distinct CDR3 sequences, about 40% seen only once; the top ten take around two fifths. The table lists this clonotype with a count of one. One end of the junction fails to match germline, which may point to a read error. Sequencing was done on a sample of glioma tissue, nonneoplastic brain tissue, or PBMCs (not recorded which). The receptor was isolated from a human donor with low-grade glioma or glioblastoma, undergoing nonglioma brain surgery, or in good health (not recorded which). The rearrangement joins TRBV10-2 to TRBJ2-3; D gene unclear. This CDR3 reads CVSSEIGTDTQYF. CDR3 bases: TGCGTCAGCAGTGAAATTGGTACAGATACGCAGTATTTT.